In its sample, the clone carrying this TCR beta chain was seen many times. This entry comes from a study of T cells in Graves' hyperthyroidism and ophthalmopathy. RNA transcripts served as the template for amplifying TCR beta CDR3 regions. Researchers ran a first-round RT-PCR on the TCR CDR3 using the HTBI primer set. Each CDR3 protein gets one entry after TCRdb re-called the multiplex PCR reads with MiXCR. Of about 380,000 distinct CDR3 sequences listed, about 14% are singletons. This TCR was recovered from a woman in her sixties or seventies with Graves' hyperthyroidism. The specimen was blood.

The CDR3 nucleotides are TGTGCCACCAGTGATGCTACAGGGGGAACTGAAGCTTTCTTT. It translates to CATSDATGGTEAFF. The rearrangement uses TRBV24-1 and TRBJ1-1; TRBD1 matches at 8 bases. The CDR3 totals 14 residues. J gave up 5 bases and V 3 bases, and 4 bases lay outside the gene matches. Germline assignment: CDR1 KGHDR and CDR2 SFDVKD.